A selection of T cell receptor beta chains follows, all from one sample in a study of T cells in Graves' hyperthyroidism and ophthalmopathy. One entry per CDR3 protein, called by TCRdb with MiXCR from the multiplex PCR reads. The sample includes about 620,000 distinct CDR3 sequences, around 15% of them seen just once. The material sequenced was blood. Source of these receptors: a woman aged 25 to 45 with Graves' hyperthyroidism. The CDR3 runs from the conserved cysteine through the conserved F or W. A D gene is named only where the DNA matches it firmly. Not all rows give a size; the values are once, few, many and, for expanded clones, a class.

V: TRBV19; J: TRBJ2-1; D: TRBD2; size: many; CDR3: CASIDLAGTEQFF; DNA: TGTGCCAGTATTGACCTAGCGGGAACTGAGCAGTTCTTC
V: TRBV6-1; J: TRBJ2-7; D: TRBD1; size: many; CDR3: CASSTGTGYEQYF; DNA: TGTGCCAGCAGTACCGGGACAGGGTACGAGCAGTACTTC
V: TRBV5-6; J: TRBJ1-1; D: -; size: many; CDR3: CASTLGLGPEAFF; DNA: TGTGCCAGCACCCTAGGACTGGGCCCTGAAGCTTTCTTT
V: TRBV7-8; J: TRBJ2-3; D: TRBD2; size: -; CDR3: CASSLGGTRIRDTQYF; DNA: TGTGCCAGCAGCTTGGGAGGGACTAGAATACGGGATACGCAGTATTTT
V: TRBV7-8; J: TRBJ2-5; D: -; size: many; CDR3: CASSLLGKQETQYF; DNA: TGTGCCAGCAGCTTACTCGGAAAGCAAGAGACCCAGTACTTC
V: TRBV29-1; J: TRBJ1-5; D: -; size: few; CDR3: CSVPSGEGGNQPQHF; DNA: TGCAGCGTTCCGTCCGGGGAAGGGGGCAATCAGCCCCAGCATTTT
V: TRBV28; J: TRBJ2-3; D: -; size: many; CDR3: CASDAPTRGTDTQYF; DNA: TGTGCCAGCGACGCCCCCACCCGGGGCACAGATACGCAGTATTTT
V: TRBV7-9; J: TRBJ2-1; D: TRBD2; size: many; CDR3: CASSLKGGQVVLGRADEQFF; DNA: TGTGCCAGCAGCCTAAAGGGCGGGCAGGTAGTCCTCGGGAGGGCCGATGAGCAGTTCTTC
V: TRBV6-5; J: TRBJ2-5; D: -; size: -; CDR3: CASSYFGTQYF; DNA: TGTGCCAGCAGTTACTTTGGGACCCAGTACTTC
V: TRBV12-3/TRBV12-4; J: TRBJ1-1; D: TRBD1; size: many; CDR3: CASSFTGGTEAFF; DNA: TGTGCCAGCAGTTTTACAGGGGGCACTGAAGCTTTCTTT
V: TRBV13; J: TRBJ2-1; D: TRBD2; size: many; CDR3: CASSLRAGGFSYNEQFF; DNA: TGTGCCAGCAGCTTACGGGCGGGAGGCTTCTCCTACAATGAGCAGTTCTTC
V: TRBV28; J: TRBJ2-3; D: TRBD2; size: many; CDR3: CASSFGGKAEDTQYF; DNA: TGTGCCAGCAGTTTCGGGGGGAAAGCTGAAGATACGCAGTATTTT
V: TRBV5-1; J: TRBJ2-3; D: TRBD2; size: many; CDR3: CASSLGGRPSTDTQYF; DNA: TGCGCCAGCAGCTTGGGCGGGAGGCCAAGCACAGATACGCAGTATTTT
V: TRBV4-2; J: TRBJ1-1; D: -; size: few; CDR3: CASSQGGLGGMNTEAFF; DNA: TGTGCCAGCAGCCAAGGGGGGTTAGGGGGGATGAACACTGAAGCTTTCTTT
V: TRBV7-9; J: TRBJ2-7; D: -; size: -; CDR3: CASSLAAGTYEQYF; DNA: TGTGCCAGCAGCTTAGCCGCGGGGACCTACGAGCAGTACTTC
V: TRBV11-3; J: TRBJ2-5; D: TRBD2; size: many; CDR3: CASSYPTVWGRDEETQYF; DNA: TGTGCCAGCAGCTATCCGACGGTATGGGGGAGGGATGAAGAGACCCAGTACTTC
V: TRBV9; J: TRBJ2-7; D: TRBD2; size: few; CDR3: CASSVGTSVEQYF; DNA: TGTGCCAGCAGCGTGGGGACTAGTGTCGAGCAGTACTTC
V: TRBV28; J: TRBJ2-3; D: -; size: many; CDR3: CASGRDHTDTQYF; DNA: TGTGCCAGCGGCCGGGACCACACAGATACGCAGTATTTT
V: TRBV14; J: TRBJ1-2; D: -; size: few; CDR3: CASSQAETTYYGYTF; DNA: TGTGCCAGCAGCCAAGCGGAGACAACCTACTATGGCTACACCTTC
V: TRBV12-3/TRBV12-4; J: TRBJ1-2; D: -; size: many; CDR3: CASSLGGIGYTF; DNA: TGTGCCAGCAGTTTGGGGGGGATTGGCTACACCTTC
V: TRBV18; J: TRBJ1-4; D: -; size: few; CDR3: CASSPQGGATNEKLFF; DNA: TGTGCCAGCTCACCACAGGGGGGTGCAACTAATGAAAAACTGTTTTTT
V: TRBV27; J: TRBJ2-3; D: -; size: few; CDR3: CASRTGPGRPDTQYF; DNA: TGTGCCAGCCGGACCGGGCCAGGGAGGCCAGATACGCAGTATTTT